This is a list of T cell receptor beta chains from one sample in a study of T cell responses to AZD1222 COVID-19 vaccine. The repertoire was sequenced with immunoSEQ multiplex PCR; TCRdb's copy has only in-frame clones and lacks some. The table lists under 150,000 clones, approximately 87% of them singletons. The sample here was peripheral blood, taken 28 days after the second AZD1222 dose. These receptors were obtained from an adult who received the AZD1222 COVID-19 vaccine. Both conserved end residues are part of each CDR3. A D gene is named only where the DNA matches it firmly. Size tells how often a clone was seen (once, few, many) or the class of an expanded clone, and some rows leave it out.

j_call clone_size v_call d_call cdr3_nt cdr3_aa
TRBJ1-4 . TRBV3-1/TRBV3-2 TRBD1 TGTGCCAGCAGCCAAGATCGGACAGGTCAAAATGAAAAACTGTTTTTT CASSQDRTGQNEKLFF
TRBJ2-5 . TRBV28 . TGTGCCAGCAGTTTACCGGAGGGGAGGACCCAGTACTTC CASSLPEGRTQYF
TRBJ2-1 . TRBV7-3 . TGTGCCAGCAGCTTATCGGCGGGGGCTGTCAATGAGCAGTTCTTC CASSLSAGAVNEQFF
TRBJ1-2 . TRBV10-2 TRBD1 TGCGCCAGCAGTGGACAGGGTTTGATCTATGGCTACACCTTC CASSGQGLIYGYTF
TRBJ2-3 few TRBV15 TRBD2 TGTGCCACCAGCAGAGATCGAGGTAGCGGGAGATCAGATACGCAGTATTTT CATSRDRGSGRSDTQYF
TRBJ1-2 . TRBV19 . TGTGCCAGTAGTATTCGGATGGACATCTATGGCTACACCTTC CASSIRMDIYGYTF
TRBJ1-5 . TRBV2 . TGTGCCAGCAGCTTAGATAGCAATCAGCCCCAGCATTTT CASSLDSNQPQHF
TRBJ2-7 . TRBV6-5 . TGTGCCAGCAGTTACGGGGTGACAGGACCCTACGAGCAGTACTTC CASSYGVTGPYEQYF
TRBJ1-1 . TRBV6-5 . TGTGCCAGCAGTTATAGTAGGCTGATGGCTACTGAAGCTTTCTTT CASSYSRLMATEAFF
TRBJ2-2 . TRBV5-1 . TGCGCCAGCAGCACGGACAGTCTTATCGGGGAGCTGTTTTTT CASSTDSLIGELFF
TRBJ1-1 . TRBV5-1 TRBD1 TGCGCCAGCAGCCCGCTGGCAGGGGGCCTGAACACTGAAGCTTTCTTT CASSPLAGGLNTEAFF
TRBJ1-2 . TRBV28 . TGTGCCAGCAAGTCCGACAGGTACGGCTATGGCTACACCTTC CASKSDRYGYGYTF
TRBJ1-2 . TRBV7-9 . TGTGCCAGCAGCTTAGCGGTTGTCTATGGCTACACCTTC CASSLAVVYGYTF
TRBJ1-2 . TRBV27 . TGTGCCAGCAGTTCACATACAGGGACGGACTATGGCTACACCTTC CASSSHTGTDYGYTF
TRBJ2-7 once TRBV28 TRBD2 TGTGCCAGCAGTACTAGCGGGGCCTACGAGCAGTACTTC CASSTSGAYEQYF
TRBJ1-6 . TRBV15 . TGTGCCACCAGCAGACTCAATTCACCCCTCCACTTT CATSRLNSPLHF
TRBJ2-5 . TRBV3-1/TRBV3-2 TRBD2 TGTGCCAGCAGCGCGCGGGGGGGCCAAGAGACCCAGTACTTC CASSARGGQETQYF
TRBJ2-6 . TRBV28 . TGTGCCAGCAGTCTCCATGGGAGCTCTGGGGCCAACGTCCTGACTTTC CASSLHGSSGANVLTF
TRBJ1-2 . TRBV5-4 . TGTGCCAGCAGCTTGTCAGCCGGGGGCCAGGAGTTCACTTTCCTCACCTTC CASSLSAGGQEFTFLTF
TRBJ1-1 once TRBV9 TRBD1 TGTGCCAGCAGCCAATCACCGGGACAGGGAACTGAAGCTTTCTTT CASSQSPGQGTEAFF
TRBJ1-2 . TRBV5-1 . TGCGCCAGCAGCCCCCCTTTGGCCCTGGGTGGCTACACCTTC CASSPPLALGGYTF
TRBJ1-3 . TRBV29-1 TRBD1 TGCAGCGTTTGGGGCATACAGGGGGCGAGCTCTGGAAACACCATATATTTT CSVWGIQGASSGNTIYF
TRBJ1-3 . TRBV30 . TGTGCCTGGAGACTCGACGGAAGCTCTGGAAACACCATATATTTT CAWRLDGSSGNTIYF
TRBJ1-3 once TRBV21-1 . TGTGCCAGCAGCAAAGCGCGGACCAGCTCTGGAAACACCATATATTTT CASSKARTSSGNTIYF
TRBJ1-1 . TRBV3-1/TRBV3-2 . TGTGCCAGCAGCCAAGGTCCAGGGCAAGCTTTCTTT CASSQGPGQAFF
TRBJ1-4 once TRBV5-1 . TGCGCCAGCAGCTTGGCCCCGTCGGGGACGGCGGCTGAAAAACTGTTTTTT CASSLAPSGTAAEKLFF
TRBJ2-5 . TRBV7-8 . TGTGCCAGCAGCTTACGTTCCAACAGGGAAGAGACCCAGTACTTC CASSLRSNREETQYF
TRBJ1-4 . TRBV2 TRBD1 TGTGCCAGCAGTACACCCAGTGAACCCACGGGACAGGGAATGGTTGAAAAACTGTTTTTT CASSTPSEPTGQGMVEKLFF
TRBJ2-5 once TRBV28 . TGTGCCAGCAGATCCGCGGGCGGGGGCTTAAAGACCCAGTACTTC CASRSAGGGLKTQYF
TRBJ1-1 . TRBV6-5 . TGTGCCAGCTCCGGGACCGACAACACTGAAGCTTTCTTT CASSGTDNTEAFF
TRBJ1-4 . TRBV6-6 . TGTGCCAGCAGCCCTCGGACGTCAGCAACTAATGAAAAACTGTTTTTT CASSPRTSATNEKLFF
TRBJ1-4 . TRBV5-1 . TGCGCCAGCAGAGGACGGGGGACTAATGAAAAACTGTTTTTT CASRGRGTNEKLFF
TRBJ1-1 once TRBV28 . TGTGCCAGCAGTTTAGGTGGGAAGGTGAACACTGAAGCTTTCTTT CASSLGGKVNTEAFF
TRBJ1-2 once TRBV11-2 . TGTGCCAGCAGCTTAGGAGGGGCCTATGGCTACACCTTC CASSLGGAYGYTF
TRBJ2-7 . TRBV18 . TGTGCCAGCTCACCAACTCAGGACCCGGCCTACGAGCAGTACTTC CASSPTQDPAYEQYF
TRBJ1-3 . TRBV18 . TGTGCCAGCTCACCACCGTCGACGGGAACGCGAAACACCATATATTTT CASSPPSTGTRNTIYF
TRBJ1-2 . TRBV19 . TGTGCCAGTAGTATAGGCGAGCCCGTACTATACCGCGGCTACACCTTC CASSIGEPVLYRGYTF
TRBJ1-2 once TRBV19 . TGTGCCAGTAGTATAGGAGGATCAGGGGATGATGGCTACACCTTC CASSIGGSGDDGYTF
TRBJ2-1 . TRBV3-1/TRBV3-2 . TGTGCCAGCAGCCAATCACTAGGGGATGAGCAGTTCTTC CASSQSLGDEQFF
TRBJ2-7 . TRBV5-6 . TGTGCCAGCAGCTTAATTAGCGCCCCGGGGAAGCAGTACTTC CASSLISAPGKQYF
TRBJ2-7 . TRBV3-1/TRBV3-2 . TGTGCCAGCAGCCACCCGGTTGCCCACGAGCAGTACTTC CASSHPVAHEQYF
TRBJ2-5 . TRBV11-1 TRBD1 TGTGCCAGCACCATAGGACAGGCCCCGCAAGAGACCCAGTACTTC CASTIGQAPQETQYF
TRBJ2-5 . TRBV4-2 . TGTGCCAGCAGCCACGGAGGGCCCACGTCCGAAGAGACCCAGTACTTC CASSHGGPTSEETQYF
TRBJ2-1 . TRBV6-1 TRBD2 TGTGCCAGCAGTGAGCCTAGCGGGAGCGCTCCCTCGAGCGAGCAGTTCTTC CASSEPSGSAPSSEQFF
TRBJ2-7 . TRBV11-2 . TGTGCCAGCAGCTTAGGTGGGGGGTACGAGCAGTACTTC CASSLGGGYEQYF
TRBJ2-5 . TRBV19 TRBD1 TGTGCCAGTAGTCCGGACAGGGTCAGTGAGACCCAGTACTTC CASSPDRVSETQYF
TRBJ2-2 . TRBV7-3 TRBD1 TGTGCCAGCAGCCTTACAGGGGTAAACACCGGGGAGCTGTTTTTT CASSLTGVNTGELFF
TRBJ1-2 . TRBV28 . TGTGCCAGCACCCTCGGGGGGCCAAACTATGGCTACACCTTC CASTLGGPNYGYTF
TRBJ2-5 . TRBV6-1 . TGTGCCAGCAGTGAGACGCCCGGCCTAAACTTTCGGGAGACCCAGTACTTC CASSETPGLNFRETQYF
TRBJ1-1 . TRBV6-4 TRBD1 TGTGCCAGCAGTAGGGACAGCGGAACCAGCACTGAAGCTTTCTTT CASSRDSGTSTEAFF
TRBJ1-5 . TRBV18 . TGTGCCAGCTCCGCAGCACCAAATCAGCCCCAGCATTTT CASSAAPNQPQHF
TRBJ1-6 . TRBV4-3 TRBD1 TGCGCCAGCAGCCCCGGGACAGGGGCCGACTGGGGTTCACCCCTCCACTTT CASSPGTGADWGSPLHF